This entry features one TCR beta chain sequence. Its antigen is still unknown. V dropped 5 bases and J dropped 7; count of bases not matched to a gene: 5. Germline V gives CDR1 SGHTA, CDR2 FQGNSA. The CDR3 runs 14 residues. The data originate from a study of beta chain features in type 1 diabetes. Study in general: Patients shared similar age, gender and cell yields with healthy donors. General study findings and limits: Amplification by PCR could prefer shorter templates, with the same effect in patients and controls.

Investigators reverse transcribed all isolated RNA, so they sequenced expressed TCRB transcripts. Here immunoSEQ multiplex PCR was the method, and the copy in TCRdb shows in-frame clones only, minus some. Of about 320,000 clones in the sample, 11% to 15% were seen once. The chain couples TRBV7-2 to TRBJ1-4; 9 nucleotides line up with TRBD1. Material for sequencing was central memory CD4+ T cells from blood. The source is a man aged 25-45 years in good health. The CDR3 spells CASSPDRGSEKLFF. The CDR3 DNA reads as TGTGCCAGCAGCCCCGACAGGGGGTCTGAAAAACTGTTTTTT.